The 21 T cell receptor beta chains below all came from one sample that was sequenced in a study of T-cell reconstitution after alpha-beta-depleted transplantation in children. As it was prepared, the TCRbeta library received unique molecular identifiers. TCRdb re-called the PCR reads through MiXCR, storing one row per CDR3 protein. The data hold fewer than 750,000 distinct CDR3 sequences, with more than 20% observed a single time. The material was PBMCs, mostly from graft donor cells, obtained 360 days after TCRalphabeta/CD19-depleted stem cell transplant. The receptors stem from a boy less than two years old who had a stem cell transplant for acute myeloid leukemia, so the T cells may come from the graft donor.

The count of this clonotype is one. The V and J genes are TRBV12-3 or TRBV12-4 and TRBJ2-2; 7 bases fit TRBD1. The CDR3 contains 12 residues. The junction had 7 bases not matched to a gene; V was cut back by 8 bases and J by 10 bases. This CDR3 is CASWVGTEELFF. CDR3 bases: TGTGCCAGCTGGGTCGGGACAGAGGAGCTGTTTTTT.

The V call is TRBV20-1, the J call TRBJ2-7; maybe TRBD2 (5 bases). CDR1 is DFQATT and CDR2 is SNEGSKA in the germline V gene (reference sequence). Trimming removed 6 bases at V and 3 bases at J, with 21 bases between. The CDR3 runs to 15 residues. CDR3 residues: CSADNYGEEVYEQYV. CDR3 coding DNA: TGCAGTGCCGACAATTATGGAGAGGAGGTCTACGAGCAGTACGTC.

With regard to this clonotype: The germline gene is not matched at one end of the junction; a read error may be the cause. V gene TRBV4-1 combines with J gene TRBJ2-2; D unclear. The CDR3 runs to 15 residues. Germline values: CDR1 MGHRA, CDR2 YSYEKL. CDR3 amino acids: CASSRGRSNTGELFF. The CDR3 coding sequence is TGCGCCAGCAGCCGAGGCCGTTCGAATACCGGGGAGCTGTTTTTT.

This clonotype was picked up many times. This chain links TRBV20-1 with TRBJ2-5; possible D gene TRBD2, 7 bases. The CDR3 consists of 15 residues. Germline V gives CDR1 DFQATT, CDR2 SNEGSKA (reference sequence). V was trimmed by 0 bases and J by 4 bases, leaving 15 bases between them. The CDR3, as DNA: TGCAGTGCTAGAGACCCTCAGGGGAGGGGAGAGACCCAGTACTTC. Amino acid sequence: CSARDPQGRGETQYF.

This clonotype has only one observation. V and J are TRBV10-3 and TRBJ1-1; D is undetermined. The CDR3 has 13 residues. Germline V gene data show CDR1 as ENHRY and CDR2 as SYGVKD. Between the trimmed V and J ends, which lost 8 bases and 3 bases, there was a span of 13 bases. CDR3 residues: CAIAPARDTEAFF. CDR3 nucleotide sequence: TGTGCCATCGCGCCGGCTAGAGACACTGAAGCTTTCTTT.

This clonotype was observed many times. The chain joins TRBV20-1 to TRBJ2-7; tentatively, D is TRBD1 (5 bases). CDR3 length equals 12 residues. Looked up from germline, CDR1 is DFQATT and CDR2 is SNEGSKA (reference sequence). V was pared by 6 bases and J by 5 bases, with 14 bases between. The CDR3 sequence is CSALQELDEQYV. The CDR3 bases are TGCAGTGCACTACAGGAACTCGACGAGCAGTACGTC.

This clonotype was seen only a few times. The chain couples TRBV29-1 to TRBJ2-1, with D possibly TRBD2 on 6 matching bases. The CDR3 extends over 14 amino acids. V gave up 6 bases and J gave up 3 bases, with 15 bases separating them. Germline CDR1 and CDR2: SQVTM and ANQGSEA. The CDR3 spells CSVGGGRGYNEQFF. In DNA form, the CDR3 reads TGCAGCGTGGGGGGTGGGCGGGGCTACAATGAGCAGTTCTTC.

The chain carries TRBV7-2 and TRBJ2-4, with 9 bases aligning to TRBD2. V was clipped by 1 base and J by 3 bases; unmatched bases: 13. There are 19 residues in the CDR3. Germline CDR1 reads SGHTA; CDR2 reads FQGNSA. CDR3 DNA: TGTGCCAGCAGCTTAGGGCTAGCGGGGTTGCCCCATGGCAAAAACATTCAGTACTTC. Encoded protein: CASSLGLAGLPHGKNIQYF.

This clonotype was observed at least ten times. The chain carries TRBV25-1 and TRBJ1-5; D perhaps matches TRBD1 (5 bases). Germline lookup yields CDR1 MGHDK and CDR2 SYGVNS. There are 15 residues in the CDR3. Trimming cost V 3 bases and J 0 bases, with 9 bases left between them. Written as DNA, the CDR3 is TGTGCCAGCAGTGAGGCGGGGGATAGCAATCAGCCCCAGCATTTT. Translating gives CASSEAGDSNQPQHF.

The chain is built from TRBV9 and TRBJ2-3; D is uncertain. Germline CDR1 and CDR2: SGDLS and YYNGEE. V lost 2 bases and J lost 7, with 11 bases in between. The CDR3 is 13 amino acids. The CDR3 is CASSVEPKNTQYF. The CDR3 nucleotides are TGTGCCAGCAGCGTGGAACCCAAAAATACGCAGTATTTT.

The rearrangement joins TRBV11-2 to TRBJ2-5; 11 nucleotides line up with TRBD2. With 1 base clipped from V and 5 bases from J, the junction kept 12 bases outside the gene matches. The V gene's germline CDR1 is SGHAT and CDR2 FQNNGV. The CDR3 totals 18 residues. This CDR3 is CASSLGRRLAGGGETQYF. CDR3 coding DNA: TGTGCCAGCAGCTTAGGCCGACGGCTAGCGGGGGGAGGGGAGACCCAGTACTTC.

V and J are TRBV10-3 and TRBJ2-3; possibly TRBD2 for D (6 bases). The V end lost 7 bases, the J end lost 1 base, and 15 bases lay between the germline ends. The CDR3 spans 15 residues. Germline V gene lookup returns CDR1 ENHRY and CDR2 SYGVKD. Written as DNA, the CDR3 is TGTGCCATCAACACACTAGCAGATGGCACAGATACGCAGTATTTT. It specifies CAINTLADGTDTQYF.

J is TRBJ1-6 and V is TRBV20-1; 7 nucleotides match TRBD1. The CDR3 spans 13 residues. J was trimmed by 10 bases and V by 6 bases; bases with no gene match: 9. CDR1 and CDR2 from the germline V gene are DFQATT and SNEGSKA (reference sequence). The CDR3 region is CSARDSPQSPLHF. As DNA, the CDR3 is TGCAGTGCCAGGGACAGTCCGCAGTCACCCCTCCACTTT.

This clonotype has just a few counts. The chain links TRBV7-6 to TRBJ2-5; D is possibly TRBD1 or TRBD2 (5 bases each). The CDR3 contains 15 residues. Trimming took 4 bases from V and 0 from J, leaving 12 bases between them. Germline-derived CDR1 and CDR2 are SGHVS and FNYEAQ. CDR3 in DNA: TGTGCCAGCAGCTCCGGGGCCGGCCACCAAGAGACCCAGTACTTC. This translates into CASSSGAGHQETQYF.

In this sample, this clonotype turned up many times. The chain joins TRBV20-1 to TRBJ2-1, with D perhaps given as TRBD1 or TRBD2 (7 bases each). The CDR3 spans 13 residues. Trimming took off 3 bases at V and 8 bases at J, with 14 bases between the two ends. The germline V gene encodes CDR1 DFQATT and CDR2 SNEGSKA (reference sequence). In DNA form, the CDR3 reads TGCAGTGCTAGCCCGACAGGGAGGGATGAGCAGTTCTTC. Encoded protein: CSASPTGRDEQFF.

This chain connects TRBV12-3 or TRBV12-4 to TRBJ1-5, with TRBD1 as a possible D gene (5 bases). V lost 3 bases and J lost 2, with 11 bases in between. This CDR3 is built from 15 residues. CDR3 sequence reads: CASSFQGDGNQPQHF. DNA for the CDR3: TGTGCCAGCAGTTTTCAGGGAGACGGCAATCAGCCCCAGCATTTT.

The CDR3 DNA is TGTGCCATCAGTCCGGGACCCTACGAGCAGTACTTC. It yields the protein CAISPGPYEQYF. V is TRBV10-3 and J is TRBJ2-7, with D perhaps assigned TRBD1 or TRBD2 (5 bases each). V gave up 5 bases and J gave up 2 bases, with 7 bases separating them. There are 12 residues in the CDR3. The germline V gene encodes CDR1 ENHRY and CDR2 SYGVKD.

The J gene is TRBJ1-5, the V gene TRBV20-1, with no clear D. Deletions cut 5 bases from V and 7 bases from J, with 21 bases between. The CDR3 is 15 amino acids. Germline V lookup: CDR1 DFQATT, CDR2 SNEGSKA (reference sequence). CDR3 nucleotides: TGCAGTGCTCCGTGGGAGGGCCGGCAATTGCAGCCCCAGCATTTT. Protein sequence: CSAPWEGRQLQPQHF.

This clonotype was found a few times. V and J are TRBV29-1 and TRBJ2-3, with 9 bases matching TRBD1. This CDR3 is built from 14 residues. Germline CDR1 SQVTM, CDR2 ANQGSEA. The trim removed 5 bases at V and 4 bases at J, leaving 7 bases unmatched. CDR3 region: CSVRGDRESDTQYF. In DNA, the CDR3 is TGCAGCGTTCGAGGGGACAGGGAATCAGATACGCAGTATTTT.

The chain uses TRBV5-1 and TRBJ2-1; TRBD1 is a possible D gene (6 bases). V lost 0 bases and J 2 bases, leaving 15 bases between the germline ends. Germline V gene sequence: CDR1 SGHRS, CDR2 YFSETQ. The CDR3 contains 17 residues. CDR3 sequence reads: CASSLVLGGLAYNEQFF. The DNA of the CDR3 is TGCGCCAGCAGCTTGGTCCTAGGGGGTCTAGCCTACAATGAGCAGTTCTTC.

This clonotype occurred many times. DNA of the CDR3: TGTGCCAAGTCCCCCCAGTTGGGCCCGGAGCAGTTCTTC. Its translation is CAKSPQLGPEQFF. The V call is TRBV2, the J call TRBJ2-1; D ambiguous. The V end was cut by 10 bases, the J end by 10 bases, with 20 bases between. The CDR3 is made up of 13 amino acids. CDR1 is SNHLY, CDR2 FYNNEI, per germline.